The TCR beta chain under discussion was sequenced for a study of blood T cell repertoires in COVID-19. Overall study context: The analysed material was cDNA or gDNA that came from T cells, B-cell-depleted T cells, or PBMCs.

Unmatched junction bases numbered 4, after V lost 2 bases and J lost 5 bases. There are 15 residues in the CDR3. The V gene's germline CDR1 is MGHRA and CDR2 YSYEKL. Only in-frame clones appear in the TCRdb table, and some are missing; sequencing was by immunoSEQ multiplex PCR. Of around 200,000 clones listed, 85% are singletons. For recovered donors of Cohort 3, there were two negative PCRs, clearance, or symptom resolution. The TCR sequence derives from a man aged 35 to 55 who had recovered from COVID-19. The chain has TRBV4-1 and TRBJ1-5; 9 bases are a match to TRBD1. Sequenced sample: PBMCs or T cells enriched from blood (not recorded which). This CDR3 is CASSQWGQGYQPQHF. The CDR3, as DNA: TGCGCCAGCAGCCAATGGGGACAGGGCTATCAGCCCCAGCATTTT.